This T cell receptor beta chain was captured in a study of OX40 agonist ivuxolimab in advanced cancers. Study context: Cancers in dose escalation were hepatocellular, melanoma, renal cell and head and neck. Aged roughly 23 to 79 with a mean of approximately 57 years, they were about 80% male.

Comments on this clone: The antigen remains unidentified.

CDR3 size: 16 residues. The germline CDR1 and CDR2 sequences are SGHRS and YFSETQ. V lost 0 bases and J lost 7; bases outside the gene matches: 9. Study results and caveats: Researchers report that CD8+ T cells had, on average, more expanded clones than CD4+.

The table came from immunoSEQ multiplex PCR; TCRdb's copy has only in-frame clones and leaves some out. The data show about 79,000 clones, with 86% seen just once and around 0.97% held by the top ten. The V call is TRBV5-1, the J call TRBJ1-4; 7 bases are shared with TRBD1. The material sequenced was CD4+ or CD8+ T cells sorted from blood, taken in a trial of the OX40 agonist ivuxolimab. This TCR was sampled from an adult with an advanced solid tumor such as melanoma, head and neck, liver or kidney cancer. CDR3 DNA: TGCGCCAGCAGCTTGGGAGACAGGGAGGCTGGTGAAAAACTGTTTTTT. Its translation: CASSLGDREAGEKLFF.